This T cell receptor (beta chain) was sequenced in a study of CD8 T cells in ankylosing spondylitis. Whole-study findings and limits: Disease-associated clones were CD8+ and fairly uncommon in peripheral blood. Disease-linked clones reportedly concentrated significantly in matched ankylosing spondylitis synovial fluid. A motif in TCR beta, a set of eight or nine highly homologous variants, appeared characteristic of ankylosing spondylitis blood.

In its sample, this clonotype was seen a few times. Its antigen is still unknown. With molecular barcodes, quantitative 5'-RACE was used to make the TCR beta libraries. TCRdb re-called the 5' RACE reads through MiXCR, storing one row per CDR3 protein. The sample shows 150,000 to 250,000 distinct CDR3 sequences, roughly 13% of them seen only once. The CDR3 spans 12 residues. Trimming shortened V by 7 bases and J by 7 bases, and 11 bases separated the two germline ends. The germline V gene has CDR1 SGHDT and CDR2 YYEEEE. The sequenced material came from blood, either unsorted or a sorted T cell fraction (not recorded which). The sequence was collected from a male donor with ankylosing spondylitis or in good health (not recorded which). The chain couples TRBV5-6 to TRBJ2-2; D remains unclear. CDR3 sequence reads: CASALWDGELFF. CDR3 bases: TGTGCCAGCGCCTTGTGGGACGGGGAGCTGTTTTTT. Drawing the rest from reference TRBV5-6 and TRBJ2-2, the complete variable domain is DAGVTQSPTHLIKTRGQQVTLRCSPKSGHDTVSWYQQALGQGPQFIFQYYEEEERQRGNFPDRFSGHQFPNYSSELNVNALLLGDSALYLCASALWDGELFFGEGSRLTVL.